This TCR beta chain was identified during a study of shared clonotypes between healthy human individuals. Study at large: Per donor, CD8 memory used one plate, CD8 naive used two, CD4 memory used three and CD4 naive used three.

Overall study findings and caveats: Generation probability values for non-shared clonotypes were lower than those for clonotypes shared by all four donors.

Comments on this clone: What it recognizes is unknown.

The CDR3 sequence is 11 residues long. Germline lookup yields CDR1 MNHNY and CDR2 SVGAGI (reference sequence). V lost 11 bases and J 7 bases, leaving 14 bases between the germline ends. Clones were sequenced by immunoSEQ multiplex PCR, and TCRdb holds only the in-frame ones, with some missing. The sample shows about 1.1 million clones, approximately 80% of them seen only once. CD45RA+ naive and CD45RA-negative memory subsets were separated from CD4+ cells. This sequence joins TRBV6-6 and TRBJ1-1; D remains unclear. Sequencing input: memory CD4+ T cells from PBMCs. The sample's subset: CD45RA-negative fraction. This clonotype originated in a man younger than 35 in good health. Some clones in this sample may be carry-over from other donors' samples. The CDR3 bases are TGTGCCGCCCTGCGGGCTAATGAAGCTTTCTTT. It yields the protein CAALRANEAFF.